Listed below are T cell receptor beta chains from one sample, sequenced in a study of blood T cells in healthy people across ages. TCRdb reanalysed the 5' RACE reads using MiXCR and keeps one entry per CDR3 protein. In the table there are roughly 800,000 distinct CDR3 sequences, around 36% of which are singletons. Sequencing input: blood. The source of these receptors is a man aged 18 to 30 in good health. The conserved cysteine and the conserved F or W are not part of the CDR3 here. The order of the fields is CDR3 length, J gene, V gene, CDR3 protein.

11 | NA | TRBV5-6 | ASSWNDSHEQY
10 | TRBJ1-1 | TRBV20-1 | SGKTGETEAF
12 | TRBJ1-2 | TRBV5-4 | ASSYEEKNYGYT
14 | TRBJ2-1 | TRBV20-1 | SAQGLAGGPFGEQF
12 | TRBJ2-1 | TRBV5-1 | ASSLGQGNNEQF
13 | TRBJ1-5 | TRBV28 | ASSFSTDSNQPQH
15 | TRBJ1-1 | TRBV13 | ASSLGHPRHMNTEAF
13 | NA | TRBV7-9 | ASSDILGMSETQY
13 | TRBJ2-1 | TRBV6-2/TRBV6-3 | ASSFRGDFYNEQF
13 | TRBJ1-4 | TRBV7-9 | ASSLGAGVSEKLF
11 | TRBJ1-4 | TRBV6-5 | ASSPEHNEKLF
12 | TRBJ2-3 | TRBV11-2 | ASSLDWGVDTQY
14 | TRBJ1-2 | TRBV7-3 | ASSPPGQGVVDGYT
15 | NA | TRBV6-2/TRBV6-3 | ASRLYQGHSGKETQY
10 | TRBJ1-2 | TRBV25-1 | ASRGTGQGYT
11 | TRBJ2-1 | TRBV2 | ASTLGLINEQF
13 | TRBJ2-1 | TRBV9 | ASSVGIAGGEEQF
12 | TRBJ2-1 | TRBV7-2 | ASSQTGPRNEQF
14 | TRBJ2-1 | TRBV27 | ASSWGQAISYNEQF
12 | TRBJ1-1 | TRBV6-5 | ASSKTGWDTEAF
12 | TRBJ2-6 | TRBV5-4 | ASSQSSGANALT
11 | TRBJ1-1 | TRBV3-1 | ASSNDRNTEAF
13 | TRBJ2-3 | TRBV7-2 | ASSYTWDRSDTQY
13 | TRBJ1-2 | TRBV20-1 | SARPGTGYNYGYT
16 | TRBJ2-3 | TRBV2 | ASSHGVSSGGVTDTQY
12 | TRBJ2-7 | TRBV28 | ASSLTGDYYEQY
12 | TRBJ2-5 | TRBV20-1 | RARPGQGEETQY
12 | TRBJ2-5 | TRBV5-1 | ASSVETSEETQY
11 | TRBJ1-1 | TRBV15 | ATSEQANTEAF
14 | TRBJ1-4 | TRBV5-1 | ASSLAVGRLGEKLF
13 | TRBJ1-2 | TRBV6-6 | ASSYSADLSYGYT
9 | TRBJ2-7 | TRBV5-4 | ASSFAEGQY
11 | TRBJ1-1 | TRBV29-1 | SVENRLNTEAF